This TCR beta chain comes out of a study of cytomegalovirus exposure and HLA in healthy donors. Per germline, CDR1 SGHDT and CDR2 YYEEEE. CDR3 length: 14 amino acids. V lost 1 base and J 7 bases, leaving 9 bases between the germline ends. Study observations and caveats: Available immune exposure information was restricted to CMV serostatus only. Reportedly, TCR beta sequences accurately predicted HLA-A and HLA-B alleles in most subjects. The study dropped some indistinguishable V segments, TRBV6-2 and TRBV6-3 among them. Later analysis associated a missense DCLRE1C variant with TCR beta V- and J-gene trimming.

This PCR relied on a set of 60 Vbeta primers and 13 Jbeta primers. Generated by immunoSEQ multiplex PCR, the TCRdb table keeps only in-frame clones and is missing some. The data show about 140,000 clones, around 77% seen once. On this clone: As yet, its antigen is unknown.

The chain uses TRBV5-6 and TRBJ1-6, with D perhaps matching TRBD1 (6 bases). Sequenced input: PBMCs. The receptor was isolated from a young man in good health and CMV-seronegative. Here the CDR3 reads CASSLNRDNSPLHF. The CDR3 DNA sequence: TGTGCCAGCAGCTTGAACAGGGACAATTCACCCCTCCACTTT. The full variable domain, with the rest looked up from reference TRBV5-6 and TRBJ1-6, is DAGVTQSPTHLIKTRGQQVTLRCSPKSGHDTVSWYQQALGQGPQFIFQYYEEEERQRGNFPDRFSGHQFPNYSSELNVNALLLGDSALYLCASSLNRDNSPLHFGNGTRLTVT.